Presented here are 22 T cell receptor beta chains from one specimen sequenced in a study of CD8+CD57+ T cells in acquired aplastic anemia. For sequencing, patients were chosen who had shown expansion of CD8+CD57+ cells by flow cytometry. TCR beta VDJ and CDR3 were profiled, and genomic DNA was the template. TCRdb re-derived calls from the reads in MiXCR, one entry per CDR3 protein. The table includes 310,000 or so distinct CDR3 sequences, under 60% detected once. The sample taken for sequencing was sorted CD4+, CD8+, or CD8+CD57+ T cells (not recorded which) from PBMCs. The receptors originated from a human donor with aplastic anemia.

This chain joins TRBV14 and TRBJ2-7, with D perhaps TRBD1 (5 bases). Germline lookup yields CDR1 SGHDN and CDR2 FVKESK. V was clipped by 5 bases and J by 0 bases, with 14 bases between them. The CDR3 has 15 amino acids. The DNA of the CDR3 is TGTGCCAGCAGCGACCACCTTCAGGGCTCCTACGAGCAGTACTTC. Protein sequence: CASSDHLQGSYEQYF.

This clonotype was observed a few times. The rearrangement uses TRBV19 and TRBJ1-6; 8 nucleotides agree with TRBD1. This CDR3 comprises 15 residues. After removal of 7 bases from V and 7 bases from J, the junction contained 9 bases not matched to a gene. CDR1 is LNHDA, CDR2 SQIVND, per germline (reference sequence). In nucleotides, the CDR3 is TGTGCCAGTATCCCAGGGGGCGGCAGGAATTCACCCCTCCACTTT. Residues: CASIPGGGRNSPLHF. Filled out from reference TRBV19 and TRBJ1-6, the complete variable domain reads DGGITQSPKYLFRKEGQNVTLSCEQNLNHDAMYWYRQDPGQGLRLIYYSQIVNDFQKGDIAEGYSVSREKKESFPLTVTSAQKNPTAFYLCASIPGGGRNSPLHFGNGTRLTVT.

The V gene is TRBV7-6, the J gene TRBJ2-5; D gene unclear. In germline, CDR1 is SGHVS, CDR2 FNYEAQ. The CDR3 spans 11 residues. The V and J ends lost 4 bases and 5 bases respectively, with 5 bases between them. The CDR3 region has the DNA TGTGCCAGCAGCTGGTTTGAGACCCAGTACTTC. Its translation: CASSWFETQYF.

This clonotype has a handful of counts. A much larger clonotype is one base distant, so this may be a read error. The V call is TRBV24-1, the J call TRBJ1-2; D ambiguous. Looked up from germline, CDR1 is KGHDR and CDR2 is SFDVKD. V lost 4 bases, J lost 3 bases, and 5 bases lay in between. CDR3 length equals 12 residues. The CDR3 reads CATSEADYGYTF. Here the CDR3 DNA reads TGTGCCACCAGTGAGGCAGACTATGGCTACACCTTC.

This clonotype was picked up a small number of times. A read error may be the cause here, since a much bigger clone is one base away. Since the CDR3 does not end with the conserved phenylalanine or tryptophan, this likely comes from a read error. The chain joins TRBV6-5 to TRBJ2-7; D not resolved. Trimming pared 3 bases from V and 4 bases from J, leaving 13 bases between. The CDR3 has 14 residues. Germline CDR1 reads MNHEY; CDR2 reads SVGAGI. The CDR3 nucleotides read TGTGCCAGCAGTTATTCCCCCGGAAAGTACGAGCAGTACCTC. This gives the protein CASSYSPGKYEQYL.

V and J are TRBV2 and TRBJ2-5, with D perhaps matching TRBD1 or TRBD2 (5 bases each). With 9 bases removed from V and 1 base from J, the gap between germline ends came to 15 bases. The CDR3 runs to 14 residues. Germline lookup yields CDR1 SNHLY and CDR2 FYNNEI. In nucleotides, the CDR3 is TGTGCCAGTCTGTGGGACGGCAGCCAAGAGACCCAGTACTTC. This translates into CASLWDGSQETQYF.

The chain has TRBV2 and TRBJ2-1; weak D call: TRBD2 (6 bases). V was pared by 2 bases and J by 8 bases, with 7 bases between. The CDR3 runs 12 residues. The germline CDR1 and CDR2 sequences are SNHLY and FYNNEI. The CDR3 loop is CASSERGYEQFF. In DNA form, the CDR3 reads TGTGCCAGCAGTGAACGGGGGTATGAGCAGTTCTTC.

A word on this clonotype: One junction end disagrees with the germline gene, perhaps due to a read error. The chain joins TRBV20-1 to TRBJ2-5, with D unclear. CDR1 and CDR2 from the germline V gene are DFQATT and SNEGSKA (reference sequence). CDR3 length equals 12 residues. CDR3 nucleotide sequence: TGCGGTGCTAGGGCCAGCGAGGAGACCCAGTACTTC. Its protein is CGARASEETQYF.

V usage is TRBV20-1 and J usage is TRBJ1-2; TRBD1 aligns across 9 bases. CDR3 length: 14 residues. Trimming took 6 bases from V and 7 from J; bases not matched to a gene: 12. Germline V gene lookup returns CDR1 DFQATT and CDR2 SNEGSKA (reference sequence). The CDR3 nucleotides read TGCAGTGCGGGACGGACAGGGGCCTCTGGTGGCTACACCTTC. Its translation: CSAGRTGASGGYTF.

The count of this clonotype is one. V usage is TRBV2 and J usage is TRBJ2-2, with 8 bases identical to TRBD2. V lost 5 bases and J lost 4; bases outside the gene matches: 6. This CDR3 is 15 amino acids long. Per the germline V gene, CDR1 is SNHLY and CDR2 is FYNNEI. This CDR3 is CASSPSRGATGELFF. The CDR3 DNA reads as TGTGCCAGCAGTCCTTCGCGGGGGGCCACCGGGGAGCTGTTTTTT. The whole variable domain, filled in from reference TRBV2 and TRBJ2-2, reads EPEVTQTPSHQVTQMGQEVILRCVPISNHLYFYWYRQILGQKVEFLVSFYNNEISEKSEIFDDQFSVERPDGSNFTLKIRSTKLEDSAMYFCASSPSRGATGELFFGEGSRLTVL.

This clonotype has at least ten counts. The gene calls are TRBV29-1 and TRBJ1-1; D might be TRBD1 (5 bases). In germline, CDR1 is SQVTM, CDR2 ANQGSEA. Trimming left V 7 bases short and J 1 base short, with 10 bases between. This CDR3 region has 12 residues. The CDR3 DNA sequence: TGCAGCGCCACAACAGGGAACACTGAAGCTTTCTTT. Protein product: CSATTGNTEAFF.

On this clonotype: A read error may explain this, as a much larger clone is one base away. This chain joins TRBV5-1 and TRBJ2-5; TRBD1 aligns across 7 bases. The germline gives CDR1 SGHRS, CDR2 YFSETQ. The CDR3 consists of 14 residues. V shed 4 bases and J 3 bases; nucleotides not matched to a gene: 6. CDR3 loop: CASSQTGREETQYF. The DNA for the CDR3 is TGCGCCAGCAGCCAGACAGGGCGCGAAGAGACCCAGTACTTC.

This chain links TRBV29-1 with TRBJ2-1, with D unresolved. The CDR3 totals 12 residues. V was cut by 5 bases and J by 10 bases, with 15 bases left in between. The germline V gene encodes CDR1 SQVTM and CDR2 ANQGSEA. DNA for the CDR3: TGCAGCGTTTCAGAGGCGTTCAGGGAGCAGTTCTTC. Encoded protein: CSVSEAFREQFF.

This clonotype was picked up a small number of times. The chain is built from TRBV6-4 and TRBJ2-1, with a possible D match to TRBD2 (6 bases). The germline CDR1 and CDR2 sequences are MRHNA and SNTAGT. The CDR3 is 11 residues long. V shed 7 bases and J shed 7 bases, with 8 bases lying between them. CDR3 sequence: CASTEGNEQFF. In DNA, the CDR3 is TGTGCCAGCACGGAGGGGAATGAGCAGTTCTTC.

The gene calls are TRBV20-1 and TRBJ2-5, with TRBD1 as a possible D gene (5 bases). This CDR3 has 16 amino acids. Germline V CDR1 and CDR2: DFQATT, SNEGSKA (reference sequence). CDR3 sequence: CSAPEILAGSGETQYF. CDR3 bases: TGCAGCGCCCCAGAGATCCTTGCAGGGTCCGGCGAGACCCAGTACTTC.

As concerns this clonotype: A much larger clone sits a single nucleotide away, making a read error possible. The chain couples TRBV5-4 to TRBJ2-5, with 10 bases matching TRBD1. Trimming removed 4 bases from V and 4 bases from J; junction bases left unmatched: 7. There are 15 residues in the CDR3. CDR1 is SGHNT, CDR2 YYREEE, per germline (reference sequence). The CDR3 reads CASSPGQGTGETQYF. Written as DNA, the CDR3 is TGTGCCAGCAGCCCGGGACAGGGGACTGGAGAGACCCAGTACTTC.

Concerning this clonotype: One end of the junction is discordant with germline, which a read error may explain. CDR3 DNA: TGTGCCACCAGTGACTCGCGGAGAGCAAACACCGGGGAGCTGTCTTTT. Protein: CATSDSRRANTGELSF. V usage is TRBV24-1 and J usage is TRBJ2-2; tentative D call: TRBD2 (5 bases). The CDR3 loop spans 16 amino acids. The germline V gene encodes CDR1 KGHDR and CDR2 SFDVKD.

This clonotype came up many times. The chain uses TRBV20-1 and TRBJ2-5; D might be TRBD2 (6 bases). CDR1 and CDR2 (germline): DFQATT, SNEGSKA (reference sequence). The CDR3 runs to 16 residues. V was pared by 6 bases and J by 1 base, with 21 bases between. Written as DNA, the CDR3 is TGCAGTGCAAAAGCGTCCGGGACTCTCCGCCAAGAGACCCAGTACTTC. Translated: CSAKASGTLRQETQYF.

About this clonotype: At one boundary the junction diverges from the germline segment, which might be a read error. The chain uses TRBV5-1 and TRBJ2-1; the match to TRBD2 covers 10 bases. CDR1 is SGHRS, CDR2 YFSETQ, per germline. There are 16 residues in the CDR3. Here the CDR3 DNA reads TGCGCCAGCAGCTTGGGCGGACTAGCGGTCTACGATGAGCAGTTCTTC. Protein: CASSLGGLAVYDEQFF. The whole variable domain, remainder taken from reference TRBV5-1 and TRBJ2-1, is KAGVTQTPRYLIKTRGQQVTLSCSPISGHRSVSWYQQTPGQGLQFLFEYFSETQRNKGNFPGRFSGRQFSNSRSEMNVSTLELGDSALYLCASSLGGLAVYDEQFFGPGTRLTVL.

The chain carries TRBV7-9 and TRBJ2-3; 7 nucleotides align to TRBD1. J gave up 0 bases and V 3 bases, and 6 bases lay outside the gene matches. Germline V gene sequence: CDR1 SEHNR, CDR2 FQNEAQ (reference sequence). The CDR3 is 16 amino acids. The CDR3 bases are TGTGCCAGCAGCTTGCCGACAGGGAGTAGCACAGATACGCAGTATTTT. The encoded protein is CASSLPTGSSTDTQYF. Variable domain in full (rest from reference TRBV7-9 and TRBJ2-3): DTGVSQNPRHKITKRGQNVTFRCDPISEHNRLYWYRQTLGQGPEFLTYFQNEAQLEKSRLLSDRFSAERPKGSFSTLEIQRTEQGDSAMYLCASSLPTGSSTDTQYFGPGTRLTVL.

This clonotype was counted many times. The junction does not match germline at one end; this may be a read error. The chain employs TRBV7-9 and TRBJ1-2, with D perhaps TRBD1 (6 bases). The germline CDR1 and CDR2 sequences are SEHNR and FQNEAQ (reference sequence). This CDR3 is 15 amino acids long. Here the CDR3 DNA reads TGTGCCAGCAGCTTAGGGCAGGGGCCAAACTATGGCTACAGCTTC. Amino acid sequence: CASSLGQGPNYGYSF.

About this clonotype: A read error may produce the germline difference seen at one junction end. This chain connects TRBV10-3 to TRBJ2-6; D perhaps matches TRBD2 (5 bases). CDR1 ENHRY and CDR2 SYGVKD come from the germline V gene. This CDR3 is built from 12 residues. The CDR3 here is CAISEGEWTEAF. The DNA of the CDR3 is TGTGCCATCAGTGAGGGGGAATGGACTGAAGCTTTC.